This entry lists 2 T cell receptor beta chains sequenced from one sample in a study of blood T cells in healthy people across ages. For the second PCR, which ran for about 6 to 11 cycles, a sample-barcoded 5' primer and a J-beta primer mix were used. A single record per CDR3 protein comes from TCRdb applying MiXCR to the 5' RACE reads. The sample records roughly 1.5 million distinct CDR3 sequences, roughly 43% being singletons. The source material was blood. These receptors originate from a woman aged 18-29 years in good health.

Only one count was recorded for this clonotype. This chain connects TRBV6-2 or TRBV6-3 to TRBJ1-6, with D tentatively TRBD1 (6 bases). This CDR3 is 14 amino acids long. Trimming cost V 2 bases and J 7 bases, with 9 bases left between them. CDR1 and CDR2 (germline): MNHEY, SVGEGT. The CDR3 sequence: CASSYQGTNSPLHF. The CDR3, as DNA: TGTGCCAGCAGTTACCAGGGGACGAATTCACCCCTCCACTTT.

This clonotype occurred a few times. The chain carries TRBV12-5 and TRBJ1-1; 8 nucleotides match TRBD1. V lost 7 bases to trimming and J lost 4 bases; unmatched junction nucleotides: 8. This CDR3 comprises 14 residues. Germline assignment: CDR1 LGHNT and CDR2 FRNRAP. CDR3 in amino acids: CASALGRGLTEAFF. DNA for the CDR3: TGTGCTAGTGCCCTGGGCAGGGGGCTCACTGAAGCTTTCTTT.